This T cell receptor beta chain originates from a study of T-cell memory formation after mild COVID-19. The 5'RACE method, run with constant-segment primers, produced TCR alpha and TCR beta cDNA libraries (carrying sample barcodes and UMIs). TCRdb re-derived calls from the 5' RACE reads in MiXCR, one entry per CDR3 protein. The sample carries fewer than 600,000 distinct CDR3 sequences, less than 25% recorded once. Whole-study findings and limits: Pre-infection memory showed some responding clones, and this suggested that cross-reactive memory joined.

This clonotype was counted only a few times. Antigen specificity is unknown. This CDR3 is 15 amino acids long. The trim removed 0 bases at V and 7 bases at J, leaving 11 bases unmatched. CDR1 DFQATT and CDR2 SNEGSKA come from the germline V gene (reference sequence). Sequenced sample: PBMCs or a T cell subset sorted from them (not recorded which). The J gene is TRBJ2-7, the V gene TRBV20-1, with 8 bases lining up with TRBD2. This TCR came from an adult woman who had mild COVID-19 (a few samples of this study predate the infection). Cell type and time point are not known. CDR3 region: CSARDMIAGLGEQYF. The CDR3 region has the DNA TGCAGTGCTAGAGATATGATAGCGGGACTGGGGGAGCAGTACTTC.